This T cell receptor beta chain was identified during a study of blood T cell repertoires in COVID-19. In the study overall: Samples of COVID-19 (acute and convalescent) were obtained from the United States, Italy and Spain. PBMCs, B-cell-depleted T cells, or T cells provided the cDNA or gDNA that made up the material.

Original data processing: Reference gene primer amplification in the assay estimated nucleated cell counts. The table came from immunoSEQ multiplex PCR; TCRdb's copy has only in-frame clones and leaves some out. The V and J calls and clone size come from that table; D and trimming were worked out from the DNA. The table includes 300,000 to 350,000 clones, under 95% detected once. The sequenced sample consisted of peripheral blood. This TCR was sampled from a woman younger than 30 who had recovered from COVID-19.

CDR3 loop: CASGPLSGRPNLLAGELFF. In nucleotides, the CDR3 is TGTGCCAGTGGACCCCTTAGCGGGAGGCCGAACTTATTGGCCGGGGAGCTGTTTTTT. The chain has TRBV19 and TRBJ2-2; 10 bases map to TRBD2. Germline V gene data show CDR1 as LNHDA and CDR2 as SQIVND (reference sequence). The CDR3 is 19 residues long. J lost 6 bases, V lost 8 bases, and 21 bases had no gene match.